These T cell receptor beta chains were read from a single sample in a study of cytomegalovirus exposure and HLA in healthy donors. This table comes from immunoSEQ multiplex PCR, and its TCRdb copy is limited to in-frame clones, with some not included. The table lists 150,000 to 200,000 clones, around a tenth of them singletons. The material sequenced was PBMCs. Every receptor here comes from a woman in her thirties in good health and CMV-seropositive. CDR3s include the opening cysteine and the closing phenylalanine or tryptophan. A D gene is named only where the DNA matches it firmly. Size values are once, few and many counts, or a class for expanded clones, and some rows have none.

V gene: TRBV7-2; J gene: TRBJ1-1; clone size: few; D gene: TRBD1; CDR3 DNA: TGTGCCAGCAGCCTTCAGGGGGCCGGAGGGGGCACTGAAGCTTTCTTT; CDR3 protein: CASSLQGAGGGTEAFF
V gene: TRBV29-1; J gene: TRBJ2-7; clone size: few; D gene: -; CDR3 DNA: TGCAGCGTTGGAATAGCCGGAGATGACGAGCAGTACTTC; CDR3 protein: CSVGIAGDDEQYF
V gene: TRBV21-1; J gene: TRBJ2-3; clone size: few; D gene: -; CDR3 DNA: TGTGCCAGCAGCAACCCCGGGGGGTTTAGCACAGATACGCAGTATTTT; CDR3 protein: CASSNPGGFSTDTQYF
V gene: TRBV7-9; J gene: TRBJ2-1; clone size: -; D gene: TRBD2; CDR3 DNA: TGTGCCAGCAGCTTAGCCGGGACTAGCGGGAGTACGACCTACAATGAGCAGTTCTTC; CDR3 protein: CASSLAGTSGSTTYNEQFF
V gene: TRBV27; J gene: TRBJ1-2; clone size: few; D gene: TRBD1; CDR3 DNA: TGTGCCAGCAGTCCCGGGACAGGGCTCAACTATGGCTACACCTTC; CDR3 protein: CASSPGTGLNYGYTF
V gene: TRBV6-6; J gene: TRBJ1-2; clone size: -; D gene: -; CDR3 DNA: TGTGCCATCTCGACAAAAAACTATGGCTACACCTTC; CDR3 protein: CAISTKNYGYTF
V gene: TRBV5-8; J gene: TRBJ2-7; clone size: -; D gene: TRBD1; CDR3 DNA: TGTGCCAGCACCATTACGGGACAGGGTACCCACGAGCAGTACTTC; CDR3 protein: CASTITGQGTHEQYF
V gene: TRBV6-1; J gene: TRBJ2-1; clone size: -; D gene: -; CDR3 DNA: TGTGCCAGCAGTGTAGAGACAGGCTACAATGAGCAGTTCTTC; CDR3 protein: CASSVETGYNEQFF
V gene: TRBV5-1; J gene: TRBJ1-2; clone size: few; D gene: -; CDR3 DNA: TGCGCCAGCAAAGAAGCCCCCCAGGCAACCTATGGCTACACCTTC; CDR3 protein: CASKEAPQATYGYTF
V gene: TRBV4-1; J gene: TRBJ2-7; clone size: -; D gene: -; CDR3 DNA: TGCGCCAGCAGCCAAGATAGACAGAGCTACGAGCAGTACTTC; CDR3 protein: CASSQDRQSYEQYF
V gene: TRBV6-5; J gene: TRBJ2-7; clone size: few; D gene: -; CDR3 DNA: TGTGCCAGCAGTTACCTCGGAGGGGCGGAGTACGAGCAGTACTTC; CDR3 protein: CASSYLGGAEYEQYF